The text below deals with one TCR beta chain. In germline, CDR1 is GTSNPN, CDR2 SVGIG (reference sequence). Trimming took off 4 bases at V and 2 bases at J, with 12 bases between the two ends. The length of the CDR3 is 14 residues. Treatment of the sample: roughly 19 received Ad26.COV2.S at low or high dose, single or two shots; several received placebo; per-sample allocation not given. After the first vaccine or placebo injection, samples were drawn on day 63. Donor was an adult aged 18-55 years in Boston. Expression of Wuhan-strain SARS-CoV-2 spike came from the Ad26 vector that formed the vaccine. This entry belongs to a study of Ad26.COV2.S vaccination and SARS-CoV-2 variants. The table came from immunoSEQ multiplex PCR; TCRdb's copy has only in-frame clones and leaves some out. The top ten clones hold around 13% of a sample with approximately 500,000 clones, approximately 90% of them seen once.

The sequencing here drew on peripheral blood, taken in a trial of Ad26.COV2.S vaccine versus placebo. V usage is TRBV30 and J usage is TRBJ2-1; D gene uncertain. The clonotype comes from a person aged 18-65 years who received the Ad26.COV2.S COVID-19 vaccine or a placebo. CDR3 DNA: TGTGCCTGGACCTATCATCTCCCCTACAATGAGCAGTTCTTC. Translating gives CAWTYHLPYNEQFF. The variable domain in full, with the rest retrieved from reference TRBV30 and TRBJ2-1, is SQTIHQWPATLVQPVGSPLSLECTVEGTSNPNLYWYRQAAGRGLQLLFYSVGIGQISSEVPQNLSASRPQDRQFILSSKKLLLSDSGFYLCAWTYHLPYNEQFFGPGTRLTVL.